One sample yielded the 28 T cell receptor beta chains listed below, sequenced in a study of cytomegalovirus exposure and HLA in healthy donors. This table comes from immunoSEQ multiplex PCR, and its TCRdb copy is limited to in-frame clones, with some not included. The repertoire includes about 130,000 clones, about 96% of them detected once, and around 1.7% sits in the top ten. Material: PBMCs. The receptors stem from a man aged 18-30 years in good health and CMV-seronegative.

V and J are TRBV30 and TRBJ2-6; weak D call: TRBD2 (5 bases). The germline gives CDR1 GTSNPN, CDR2 SVGIG (reference sequence). CDR3 length: 13 amino acids. DNA of the CDR3: TGTGCGAGGGCTAGCTCTGGGGCCAACGTCCTGACTTTC. Translation: CARASSGANVLTF.

A single count supports this clone. The chain uses TRBV7-2 and TRBJ2-1; D is possibly TRBD2 (6 bases). Germline-derived CDR1 and CDR2 are SGHTA and FQGNSA. Trimming removed 2 bases at V and 0 bases at J, with 8 bases between. The CDR3 loop spans 15 amino acids. The CDR3 DNA is TGTGCCAGCAGCTTAATGGGGGGCTCCTACAATGAGCAGTTCTTC. This codes for CASSLMGGSYNEQFF.

The CDR3 sequence: CASREGTDTQYF. In DNA form, the CDR3 reads TGTGCCAGCAGGGAGGGCACAGATACGCAGTATTTT. This chain uses TRBV6-5 with TRBJ2-3, with D perhaps TRBD2 (5 bases). Trimming removed 6 bases at V and 1 base at J, with 5 bases between. There are 12 residues in the CDR3. Per germline, CDR1 MNHEY and CDR2 SVGAGI.

This chain connects TRBV27 to TRBJ2-2; D may be TRBD1 (5 bases). V lost 3 bases, J lost 4 bases, and 15 bases lay in between. The CDR3 totals 16 residues. The germline CDR1 and CDR2 sequences are MNHEY and SMNVEV (reference sequence). This CDR3 is CASSLRPSGITGELFF. DNA of the CDR3: TGTGCCAGCAGTTTGCGGCCATCAGGGATCACCGGGGAGCTGTTTTTT.

The chain carries TRBV5-6 and TRBJ1-2; perhaps TRBD1 as D (5 bases). The germline CDR1 and CDR2 sequences are SGHDT and YYEEEE. This CDR3 spans 15 amino acids. Trimming stripped 2 bases from V and 4 bases from J, with 15 bases between. CDR3 in DNA: TGTGCCAGCAGCTTAGACCCCGGGGGATCCTATGGCTACACCTTC. Translation: CASSLDPGGSYGYTF.

The rearrangement uses TRBV7-8 and TRBJ2-5; possible D gene TRBD1, 6 bases. CDR1 SGHVS and CDR2 FQNEAQ come from the germline V gene. CDR3 length: 15 residues. V dropped 7 bases and J dropped 5 bases, with 20 bases sitting between them. The CDR3 loop reads CASTPRAGDEETQYF. CDR3 nucleotide sequence: TGTGCCAGCACCCCCCGGGCAGGGGATGAGGAGACCCAGTACTTC.

The chain uses TRBV28 and TRBJ2-7; TRBD2 matches at 8 bases. The CDR3 runs 13 residues. V dropped 6 bases and J dropped 3; count of bases not matched to a gene: 4. Germline lookup yields CDR1 MDHEN and CDR2 SYDVKM. The CDR3 is CASRKLADYEQYF. CDR3 sequence (DNA): TGTGCCAGCAGGAAACTAGCGGACTACGAGCAGTACTTC.

The chain recombines TRBV11-2 with TRBJ1-3; D is unresolved. The CDR3 extends over 14 amino acids. The ends were cut back, 3 bases at V and 8 bases at J, with 14 bases in the middle. Germline CDR1 is SGHAT and CDR2 is FQNNGV. CDR3: CASSFDPRADTIYF. In DNA, the CDR3 is TGTGCCAGCAGCTTTGACCCGCGGGCTGACACCATATATTTT.

Concerning this clone itself: Because the CDR3's place on the DNA is in doubt, the DNA is left out and the CDR3 is given as listed by TCRdb. The V gene is TRBV1, the J gene TRBJ2-1; TRBD2, the table's D call, was not compared with the DNA. TRBV1 is annotated as a pseudogene. A total of 18 residues make up the CDR3, ends included. CDR3 protein: CTSSHTSWGAGAYNEQFF.

This sequence joins TRBV9 and TRBJ2-5; 8 positions match TRBD2. Unmatched junction bases numbered 5, after V lost 0 bases and J lost 1 base. CDR1 is SGDLS and CDR2 is YYNGEE in the germline V gene. This CDR3 region has 16 residues. The CDR3 region is CASSVGSSGRQETQYF. The CDR3 bases are TGTGCCAGCAGCGTAGGGTCTAGCGGGCGCCAAGAGACCCAGTACTTC.

The gene calls are TRBV4-1 and TRBJ2-2, with 9 positions matching TRBD2. CDR3 length: 16 amino acids. The trim removed 1 base at V and 6 bases at J, leaving 6 bases unmatched. Germline V lookup: CDR1 MGHRA, CDR2 YSYEKL. Here the CDR3 DNA reads TGCGCCAGCAGCCAAGGCTGGCGGGAGGGGGCCGGGGAGCTGTTTTTT. This sequence encodes CASSQGWREGAGELFF.

The chain couples TRBV5-4 to TRBJ1-1; D is perhaps TRBD1 (5 bases). Germline CDR1 is SGHNT and CDR2 is YYREEE (reference sequence). This CDR3 is built from 13 residues. V was pared by 5 bases and J by 6 bases, with 14 bases between. Written as DNA, the CDR3 is TGTGCCAGCAGTCTGGGGGGGGTCGCTGAAGCTTTCTTT. It yields the protein CASSLGGVAEAFF. The whole variable domain, remainder taken from reference TRBV5-4 and TRBJ1-1, is ETGVTQSPTHLIKTRGQQVTLRCSSQSGHNTVSWYQQALGQGPQFIFQYYREEENGRGNFPPRFSGLQFPNYSSELNVNALELDDSALYLCASSLGGVAEAFFGQGTRLTVV.

The chain recombines TRBV11-2 with TRBJ2-7; 7 nucleotides match TRBD2. The V gene end was trimmed by 4 bases and the J gene end by 5 bases; junction bases not matched to a gene: 11. Germline CDR1 and CDR2: SGHAT and FQNNGV. CDR3 length equals 15 residues. CDR3 amino acids: CASSSRDRGVNEQYF. In DNA form, the CDR3 reads TGTGCCAGCAGCTCCCGGGACCGGGGGGTCAACGAGCAGTACTTC. Supplemented by reference TRBV11-2 and TRBJ2-7, the full variable domain reads EAGVAQSPRYKIIEKRQSVAFWCNPISGHATLYWYQQILGQGPKLLIQFQNNGVVDDSQLPKDRFSAERLKGVDSTLKIQPAKLEDSAVYLCASSSRDRGVNEQYFGPGTRLTVT.

This clone came up once. The V and J genes are TRBV4-3 and TRBJ1-2, with TRBD1 as a possible D gene (6 bases). V was pared by 2 bases and J by 4 bases, with 11 bases between. Germline values: CDR1 LGHNA, CDR2 YSLEER. The CDR3 is 14 amino acids. In DNA form, the CDR3 reads TGCGCCAGCAGCCAACGGACAGAAATCTATGGCTACACCTTC. Translating it yields CASSQRTEIYGYTF.

The chain combines TRBV2 with TRBJ2-1; TRBD2 aligns across 8 bases. The CDR3 covers 13 residues. J gave up 7 bases and V 4 bases, and 3 bases lay outside the gene matches. Germline CDR1 is SNHLY and CDR2 is FYNNEI. CDR3 in amino acids: CASSVGRGNEQFF. CDR3 in DNA: TGTGCCAGCAGTGTCGGGAGGGGGAATGAGCAGTTCTTC.

V usage is TRBV29-1 and J usage is TRBJ2-1; 8 bases fit TRBD2. CDR1 SQVTM and CDR2 ANQGSEA come from the germline V gene. J lost 4 bases, V lost 4 bases, and 3 bases had no gene match. This CDR3 spans 13 amino acids. The CDR3 DNA is TGCAGCGTTGTATCGGGAGGGTACAATGAGCAGTTCTTC. Its protein product is CSVVSGGYNEQFF.

The chain has TRBV5-4 and TRBJ2-5, with a weak D call TRBD2 (5 bases). The CDR3 totals 13 residues. Trimming shortened V by 2 bases and J by 7 bases, and 12 bases separated the two germline ends. The germline CDR1 and CDR2 sequences are SGHNT and YYREEE (reference sequence). CDR3 loop: CASSFEGFRTQYF. Written as DNA, the CDR3 is TGTGCCAGCAGCTTCGAGGGTTTCCGGACCCAGTACTTC. Complete variable domain (other parts from reference TRBV5-4 and TRBJ2-5): ETGVTQSPTHLIKTRGQQVTLRCSSQSGHNTVSWYQQALGQGPQFIFQYYREEENGRGNFPPRFSGLQFPNYSSELNVNALELDDSALYLCASSFEGFRTQYFGPGTRLLVL.

The genes are TRBV5-8 and TRBJ2-5; TRBD2 matches at 7 bases. The CDR3 extends over 16 amino acids. CDR1 SGHTS and CDR2 YDEGEE come from the germline V gene. Trimming removed 0 bases from V and 5 bases from J; junction bases left unmatched: 10. CDR3 nucleotides: TGTGCCAGCAGCTTGGGGCGGACGGGAGGTCAGGAGACCCAGTACTTC. Its protein is CASSLGRTGGQETQYF. Based on the CDR3 plus reference TRBV5-8 and TRBJ2-5, the full variable domain is EAGVTQSPTHLIKTRGQQATLRCSPISGHTSVYWYQQALGLGLQFLLWYDEGEERNRGNFPPRFSGRQFPNYSSELNVNALELEDSALYLCASSLGRTGGQETQYFGPGTRLLVL.

The J gene is TRBJ1-5, the V gene TRBV28; D uncertain. Germline V gene data show CDR1 as MDHEN and CDR2 as SYDVKM. This CDR3 comprises 14 residues. The V end was cut by 11 bases, the J end by 0 bases, with 14 bases between. The CDR3: CAAVGSYSNQPQHF. CDR3 DNA: TGTGCCGCCGTGGGGAGCTATAGCAATCAGCCCCAGCATTTT.

This chain links TRBV28 with TRBJ1-1; TRBD1 matches at 11 bases. Germline trimming cut 5 bases from V and 4 bases from J; bases unmatched to any gene: 9. The CDR3 runs 16 residues. The germline V gene encodes CDR1 MDHEN and CDR2 SYDVKM. CDR3 protein: CASSPLGDRGGTEAFF. CDR3 in DNA: TGTGCCAGCAGTCCACTTGGGGACAGGGGGGGCACTGAAGCTTTCTTT. Combining the CDR3 with reference TRBV28 and TRBJ1-1 gives the whole variable domain DVKVTQSSRYLVKRTGEKVFLECVQDMDHENMFWYRQDPGLGLRLIYFSYDVKMKEKGDIPEGYSVSREKKERFSLILESASTNQTSMYLCASSPLGDRGGTEAFFGQGTRLTVV.

The chain links TRBV28 to TRBJ1-5; unclear D gene. With 7 bases removed from V and 7 bases from J, the gap between germline ends came to 17 bases. The CDR3 totals 14 residues. In germline, CDR1 is MDHEN, CDR2 SYDVKM. CDR3 in amino acids: CASTKIAVGQPQHF. DNA for the CDR3: TGTGCCAGCACAAAAATAGCGGTAGGACAGCCCCAGCATTTT. The full variable domain, its missing parts supplied by reference TRBV28 and TRBJ1-5, is DVKVTQSSRYLVKRTGEKVFLECVQDMDHENMFWYRQDPGLGLRLIYFSYDVKMKEKGDIPEGYSVSREKKERFSLILESASTNQTSMYLCASTKIAVGQPQHFGDGTRLSIL.

CDR3 in DNA: TGTGCCAGCTTGAGGATATCTGCCGGGAACTCCTACGAGCAGTACTTC. This encodes CASLRISAGNSYEQYF. J is TRBJ2-7 and V is TRBV2, with TRBD2 as a possible D gene (5 bases). Between the trimmed V and J ends, which lost 8 bases and 0 bases, there was a span of 20 bases. There are 16 residues in the CDR3. Germline CDR1 SNHLY, CDR2 FYNNEI.

This rearrangement joins TRBV28 to TRBJ2-6; possibly TRBD2 for D (6 bases). In germline, CDR1 is MDHEN, CDR2 SYDVKM. CDR3 length: 18 residues. Deletions cut 5 bases from V and 0 bases from J, with 17 bases between. CDR3 DNA sequence: TGTGCCAGCAGTGACCTTGTGTTAGCGGACTCTGGGGCCAACGTCCTGACTTTC. Its translation is CASSDLVLADSGANVLTF.

V gene TRBV30 combines with J gene TRBJ1-3; weak D call: TRBD1 (6 bases). V gave up 6 bases and J gave up 0 bases, with 15 bases separating them. Germline V CDR1 and CDR2: GTSNPN, SVGIG (reference sequence). The CDR3 length is 15 residues. The DNA of the CDR3 is TGTGCCTGTTACGAGACAGGTTTCTCTGGAAACACCATATATTTT. It translates to CACYETGFSGNTIYF.

This chain uses TRBV20-1 with TRBJ2-1; no clear D gene. The CDR3 totals 11 residues. The ends were cut back, 3 bases at V and 12 bases at J, with 12 bases in the middle. CDR1 and CDR2 (germline): DFQATT, SNEGSKA (reference sequence). CDR3 in DNA: TGCAGTGCTAGCCGTTCGGTTGGGCAGTTCTTC. The encoded protein is CSASRSVGQFF.

V is TRBV7-7 and J is TRBJ1-2; TRBD1 aligns across 10 bases. From germline, CDR1 is SSHAT and CDR2 FNYEAQ (reference sequence). This CDR3 is built from 18 residues. V shed 1 base, J shed 8 bases, and the junction held 16 bases outside the gene matches. DNA for the CDR3: TGTGCCAGCAGCTTAGTTGGGGAACCGGGACAGGGGCCCGGAGGCTACACCTTC. Its protein product is CASSLVGEPGQGPGGYTF.

J is TRBJ2-7 and V is TRBV9; 12 bases are shared with TRBD1. This CDR3 has 16 residues. The ends lost 3 bases at V and 5 bases at J; junction bases unmatched: 9. Germline values: CDR1 SGDLS, CDR2 YYNGEE. The CDR3, as DNA: TGTGCCAGCAGCGACACCCGGGACAGGGGGCCCCACGAGCAGTACTTC. This sequence encodes CASSDTRDRGPHEQYF.

This clone appeared once. This chain uses TRBV4-3 with TRBJ2-2; 9 bases are shared with TRBD1. The junction had 1 base not matched to a gene; V was cut back by 4 bases and J by 4 bases. The CDR3 totals 14 residues. The germline V gene has CDR1 LGHNA and CDR2 YSLEER. The CDR3 bases are TGCGCCAGCAGCCCGGGACAGGGCACCGGGGAGCTGTTTTTT. It specifies CASSPGQGTGELFF.